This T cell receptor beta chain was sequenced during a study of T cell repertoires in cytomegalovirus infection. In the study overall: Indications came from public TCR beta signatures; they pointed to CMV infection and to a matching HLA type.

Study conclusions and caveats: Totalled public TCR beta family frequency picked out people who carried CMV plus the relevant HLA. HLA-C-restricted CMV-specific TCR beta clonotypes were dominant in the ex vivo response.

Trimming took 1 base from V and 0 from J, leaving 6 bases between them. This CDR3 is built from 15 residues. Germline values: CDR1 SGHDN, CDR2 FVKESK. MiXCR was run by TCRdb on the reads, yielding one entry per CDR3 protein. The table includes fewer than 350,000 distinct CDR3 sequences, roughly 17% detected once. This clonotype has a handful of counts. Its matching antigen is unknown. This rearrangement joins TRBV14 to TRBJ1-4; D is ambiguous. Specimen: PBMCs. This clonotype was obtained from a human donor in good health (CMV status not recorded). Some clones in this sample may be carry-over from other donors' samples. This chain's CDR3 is CASSQVGPTNEKLFF. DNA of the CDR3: TGTGCCAGCAGCCAAGTCGGCCCAACTAATGAAAAACTGTTTTTT.